One and the same sample provided the 15 T cell receptor beta chains below, sequenced in a study of a mutant IDH1 vaccine in newly diagnosed glioma (dated by TCRdb to about 2021). These receptors' targets are unknown. The library came from the immunoSEQ multiplex PCR assay. The clones in this table, taken by TCRdb from immuneACCESS, are in-frame only. Not every clone is retained; where verified, under half of the shortfall comes from an unresolved V gene, and the cause of the rest is unknown. Counted in this sample were approximately 43,000 clones; around 89% of them appeared once. 1.5% of the sample belongs to the ten largest clones. Per the publication, the time point label means: week 35, safety follow-up. Each vaccine dose was 300 ug of a 20-mer mutant IDH1 peptide in Montanide, given subcutaneously with topical imiquimod. The specimen comprised PBMCs, sampled from a glioma patient whose treatment included an IDH1 peptide vaccine. The origin of the receptors is a middle-aged man with glioma.

The chain uses TRBV5-1 and TRBJ1-1; 7 bases map to TRBD1. The CDR3 is 13 amino acids. Germline CDR1 SGHRS, CDR2 YFSETQ. The V gene end was trimmed by 6 bases and the J gene end by 1 base; junction bases not matched to a gene: 3. CDR3 protein: CASKRTGNTEAFF. The CDR3 nucleotides read TGCGCCAGCAAAAGGACAGGGAACACTGAAGCTTTCTTT.

The genes are TRBV4-2 and TRBJ2-3; 13 nucleotides line up with TRBD2. The CDR3 sequence is 18 residues long. Germline CDR1 reads LGHNA; CDR2 reads YNFKEQ. V trimming: 0 bases; J trimming: 2 bases; junction bases outside the gene matches: 5. The CDR3 spells CASSQDRTSGSNTDTQYF. CDR3 nucleotides: TGTGCCAGCAGCCAAGATCGGACTAGCGGGAGTAACACAGATACGCAGTATTTT.

V usage is TRBV4-1 and J usage is TRBJ2-5; maybe TRBD1 (6 bases). The end of the DNA aligns better with TRBJ2-7, so the J call may be wrong. Germline lookup yields CDR1 MGHRA and CDR2 YSYEKL. This CDR3 is 15 amino acids long. This chain's CDR3 is CASSQDLSQGYEQYF. The CDR3 nucleotides read TGCGCCAGCAGCCAAGATCTATCACAGGGCTACGAGCAGTACTTC.

The chain joins TRBV28 to TRBJ1-5; 10 bases map to TRBD1. Germline CDR1 is MDHEN and CDR2 is SYDVKM. V was clipped by 6 bases and J by 6 bases; unmatched bases: 8. The CDR3 extends over 15 amino acids. The CDR3 nucleotides are TGTGCCAGCAGCAGGGACAGGGGAAGGATTCAGCCCCAGCATTTT. This sequence encodes CASSRDRGRIQPQHF.

V usage is TRBV29-1 and J usage is TRBJ1-4; D uncertain. The CDR3 extends over 12 amino acids. Germline V gene data show CDR1 as SQVTM and CDR2 as ANQGSEA. The V end lost 6 bases, the J end lost 7 bases, and 12 bases lay between the germline ends. CDR3 protein: CSVVGRAEKLFF. In nucleotides, the CDR3 is TGCAGCGTGGTCGGGAGGGCTGAAAAACTGTTTTTT.

V gene TRBV27 combines with J gene TRBJ1-6; D possibly corresponds to TRBD1 (5 bases). The CDR3 contains 13 residues. Deletions cut 7 bases from V and 7 bases from J, with 11 bases between. Per germline, CDR1 MNHEY and CDR2 SMNVEV (reference sequence). The CDR3 loop is CASKKGDNSPLHF. DNA of the CDR3: TGTGCCAGCAAGAAAGGGGACAATTCACCCCTCCACTTT.

This clone has just a few counts. The rearrangement links TRBV4-2 to TRBJ2-3, with D hard to call. CDR1 is LGHNA, CDR2 YNFKEQ, per germline. The germline V and J ends were trimmed by 2 bases and 5 bases, with 5 bases remaining between them. This CDR3 is built from 12 residues. The CDR3 region has the DNA TGTGCCAGCAGCCAATATATAGATACGCAGTATTTT. Translating it yields CASSQYIDTQYF.

This chain connects TRBV4-3 to TRBJ2-6; D is ambiguous. Germline V gives CDR1 LGHNA, CDR2 YSLEER. The CDR3 totals 16 residues. V lost 1 base to trimming and J lost 0 bases, with 7 bases between them. CDR3 DNA sequence: TGCGCCAGCAGCCAAGCCCTCCTCTCTGGGGCCAACGTCCTGACTTTC. The encoded protein is CASSQALLSGANVLTF.

This chain connects TRBV7-9 to TRBJ2-6; 9 nucleotides line up with TRBD1. CDR3 length equals 16 residues. The V gene end was trimmed by 5 bases and the J gene end by 3 bases; junction bases not matched to a gene: 5. Germline values: CDR1 SEHNR, CDR2 FQNEAQ (reference sequence). The CDR3 nucleotides are TGTGCCAGCAGCACGGGGACAGGGTTTGGGGCCAACGTCCTGACTTTC. Its protein is CASSTGTGFGANVLTF.

The rearrangement joins TRBV19 to TRBJ1-1; TRBD1 is a possible D gene (5 bases). Trimming stripped 2 bases from V and 1 base from J, with 11 bases between. Germline lookup yields CDR1 LNHDA and CDR2 SQIVND (reference sequence). This CDR3 spans 15 amino acids. The CDR3 reads CASSILPGGNTEAFF. DNA for the CDR3: TGTGCCAGTAGTATACTCCCGGGGGGGAACACTGAAGCTTTCTTT.

About this clone itself: The sample contains more than one DNA sequence encoding this CDR3. V and J are TRBV2 and TRBJ1-2; 10 nucleotides align to TRBD1. Per the germline V gene, CDR1 is SNHLY and CDR2 is FYNNEI. The junction had 6 bases not matched to a gene; V was cut back by 6 bases and J by 2 bases. This CDR3 has 15 residues. The DNA of the CDR3 is TGTGCCAGCAGGGGCAGGGGACAGGGGAACTATGGCTACACCTTC. It yields the protein CASRGRGQGNYGYTF.

The chain couples TRBV7-2 to TRBJ1-1; D is perhaps TRBD1 (5 bases). Trimming took off 5 bases at V and 2 bases at J, with 18 bases between the two ends. Germline V gene lookup returns CDR1 SGHTA and CDR2 FQGNSA. CDR3 length: 16 residues. CDR3 sequence reads: CASSPSGRGVNTEAFF. CDR3 nucleotides: TGTGCCAGCAGCCCGTCCGGGAGGGGAGTCAACACTGAAGCTTTCTTT.

The genes are TRBV4-2 and TRBJ2-1; 10 bases align to TRBD2. V shed 1 base, J shed 0 bases, and the junction held 9 bases outside the gene matches. The germline CDR1 and CDR2 sequences are LGHNA and YNFKEQ. The CDR3 length is 19 residues. As DNA, the CDR3 is TGTGCCAGCAGCCAAGTATCCAGCGGGAGGGCCAGCTCCTACAATGAGCAGTTCTTC. Encoded protein: CASSQVSSGRASSYNEQFF.

The chain is built from TRBV5-1 and TRBJ1-3; D unresolved. The CDR3 consists of 14 residues. V gave up 0 bases and J gave up 4 bases, with 8 bases separating them. Germline V gives CDR1 SGHRS, CDR2 YFSETQ. The CDR3 DNA reads TGCGCCAGCAGCTTGGGCGGATCCGGAAACACCATATATTTT. It yields the protein CASSLGGSGNTIYF. The full variable domain, in which reference TRBV5-1 and TRBJ1-3 provide the parts outside the CDR3, is KAGVTQTPRYLIKTRGQQVTLSCSPISGHRSVSWYQQTPGQGLQFLFEYFSETQRNKGNFPGRFSGRQFSNSRSEMNVSTLELGDSALYLCASSLGGSGNTIYFGEGSWLTVV.

The V call is TRBV28, the J call TRBJ2-2; perhaps TRBD1 as D (5 bases). Germline assignment: CDR1 MDHEN and CDR2 SYDVKM. With 7 bases removed from V and 0 bases from J, the gap between germline ends came to 15 bases. The CDR3 runs to 16 residues. The CDR3: CASTLQAPANTGELFF. The DNA for the CDR3 is TGTGCCAGCACCCTACAGGCCCCAGCGAACACCGGGGAGCTGTTTTTT.